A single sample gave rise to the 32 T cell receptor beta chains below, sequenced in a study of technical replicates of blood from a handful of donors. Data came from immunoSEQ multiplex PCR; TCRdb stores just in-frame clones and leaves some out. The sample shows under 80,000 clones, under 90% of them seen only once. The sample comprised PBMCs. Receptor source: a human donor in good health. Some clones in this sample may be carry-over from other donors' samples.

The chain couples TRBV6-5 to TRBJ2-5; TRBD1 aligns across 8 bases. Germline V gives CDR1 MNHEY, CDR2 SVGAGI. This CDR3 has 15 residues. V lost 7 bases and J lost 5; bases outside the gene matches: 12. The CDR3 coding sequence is TGTGCCAGCACCGGGACAGGCCTGTCGGGGGAGACCCAGTACTTC. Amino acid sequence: CASTGTGLSGETQYF.

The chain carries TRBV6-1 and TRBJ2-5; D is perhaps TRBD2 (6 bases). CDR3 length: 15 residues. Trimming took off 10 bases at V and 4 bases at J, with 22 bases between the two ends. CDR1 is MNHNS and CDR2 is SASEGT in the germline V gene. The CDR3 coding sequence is TGTGCCACCGCTGAATTTTTGGGAGGCGGAGAGACCCAGTACTTC. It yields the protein CATAEFLGGGETQYF.

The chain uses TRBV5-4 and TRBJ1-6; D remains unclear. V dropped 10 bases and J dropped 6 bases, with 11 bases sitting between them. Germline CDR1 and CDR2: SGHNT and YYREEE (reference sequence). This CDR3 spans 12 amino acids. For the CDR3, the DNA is TGTGCCGAGCTGATTAGTAATTCACCCCTCCACTTT. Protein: CAELISNSPLHF.

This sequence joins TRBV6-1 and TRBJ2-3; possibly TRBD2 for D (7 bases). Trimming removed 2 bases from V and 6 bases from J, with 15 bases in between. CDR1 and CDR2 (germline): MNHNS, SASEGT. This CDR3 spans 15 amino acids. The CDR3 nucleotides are TGTGCCAGCAGTGAATCGGGAGGTCAGGGGGATACGCAGTATTTT. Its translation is CASSESGGQGDTQYF.

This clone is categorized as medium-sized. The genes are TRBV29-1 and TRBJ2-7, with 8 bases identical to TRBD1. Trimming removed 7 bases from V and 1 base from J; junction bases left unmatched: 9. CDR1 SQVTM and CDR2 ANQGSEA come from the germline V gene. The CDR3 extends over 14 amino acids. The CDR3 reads CSAMPGGSSYEQYF. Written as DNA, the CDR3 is TGCAGCGCCATGCCAGGGGGCTCTTCCTACGAGCAGTACTTC.

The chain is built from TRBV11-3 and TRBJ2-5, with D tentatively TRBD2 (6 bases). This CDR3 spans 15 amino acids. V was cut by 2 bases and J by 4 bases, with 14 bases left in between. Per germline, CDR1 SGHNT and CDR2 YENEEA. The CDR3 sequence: CASSLLGMEGETQYF. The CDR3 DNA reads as TGTGCCAGCAGCTTATTAGGCATGGAGGGAGAGACCCAGTACTTC.

The CDR3 DNA reads TGTGCCAGCAGCTTTTCCCGGGGGGCGAACACCGGGGAGCTGTTTTTT. Residues: CASSFSRGANTGELFF. The chain employs TRBV11-3 and TRBJ2-2; 7 nucleotides match TRBD2. The V segment lost 3 bases and the J segment 0 bases; nucleotides outside the gene matches: 4. Germline assignment: CDR1 SGHNT and CDR2 YENEEA. The CDR3 length is 16 residues.

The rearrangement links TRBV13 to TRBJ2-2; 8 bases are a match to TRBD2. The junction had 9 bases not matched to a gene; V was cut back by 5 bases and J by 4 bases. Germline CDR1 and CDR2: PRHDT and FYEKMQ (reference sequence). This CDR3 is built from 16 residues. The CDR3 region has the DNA TGTGCCAGCAGCATACTGATGGCGGGGGGCACCGGGGAGCTGTTTTTT. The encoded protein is CASSILMAGGTGELFF.

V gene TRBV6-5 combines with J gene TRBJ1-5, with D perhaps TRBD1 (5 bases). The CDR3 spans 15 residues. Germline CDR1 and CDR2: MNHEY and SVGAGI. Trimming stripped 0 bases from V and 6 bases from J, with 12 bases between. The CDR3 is CASSYSAGKGQPQHF. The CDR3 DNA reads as TGTGCCAGCAGTTACTCGGCAGGGAAGGGTCAGCCCCAGCATTTT.

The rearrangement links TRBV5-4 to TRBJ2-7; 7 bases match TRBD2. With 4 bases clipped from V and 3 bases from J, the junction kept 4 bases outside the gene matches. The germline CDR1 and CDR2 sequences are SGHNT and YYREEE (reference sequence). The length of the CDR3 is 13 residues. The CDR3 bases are TGTGCCAGCAGCGCCAAGCGGGACTACGAGCAGTACTTC. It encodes CASSAKRDYEQYF.

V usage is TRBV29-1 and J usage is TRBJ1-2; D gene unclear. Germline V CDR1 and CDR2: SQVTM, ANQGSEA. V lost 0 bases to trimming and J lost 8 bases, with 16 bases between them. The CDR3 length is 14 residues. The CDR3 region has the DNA TGCAGCGTTGAAGATCTGGTGGGAGCATCCGGCTACACCTTC. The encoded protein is CSVEDLVGASGYTF.

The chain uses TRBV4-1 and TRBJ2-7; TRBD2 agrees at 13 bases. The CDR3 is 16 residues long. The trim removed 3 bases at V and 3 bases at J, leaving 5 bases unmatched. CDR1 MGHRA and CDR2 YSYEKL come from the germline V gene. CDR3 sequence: CASSQAGTSGNYEQYF. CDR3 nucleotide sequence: TGCGCCAGCAGCCAGGCCGGGACTAGCGGGAACTACGAGCAGTACTTC.

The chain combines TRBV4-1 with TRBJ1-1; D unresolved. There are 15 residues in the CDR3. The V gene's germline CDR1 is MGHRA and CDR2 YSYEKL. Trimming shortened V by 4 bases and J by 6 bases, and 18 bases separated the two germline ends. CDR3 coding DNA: TGCGCCAGCAGCCCACGGGAACAGTTTCTTTCTGAAGCTTTCTTT. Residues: CASSPREQFLSEAFF.

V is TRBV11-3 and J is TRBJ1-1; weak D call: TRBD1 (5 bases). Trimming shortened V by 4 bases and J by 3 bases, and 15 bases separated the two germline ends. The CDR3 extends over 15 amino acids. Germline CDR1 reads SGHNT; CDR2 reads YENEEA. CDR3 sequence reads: CASSSRFGADTEAFF. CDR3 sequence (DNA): TGTGCCAGCAGCTCACGCTTTGGGGCCGACACTGAAGCTTTCTTT.

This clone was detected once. The CDR3 loop is CASSLEFRAGSPLHF. DNA for the CDR3: TGCGCCAGCAGCTTGGAATTCAGGGCCGGTTCACCCCTCCACTTT. This sequence joins TRBV5-1 and TRBJ1-6; D perhaps matches TRBD1 (5 bases). Germline values: CDR1 SGHRS, CDR2 YFSETQ. Trimming removed 0 bases from V and 9 bases from J, with 13 bases in between. The CDR3 runs to 15 residues.

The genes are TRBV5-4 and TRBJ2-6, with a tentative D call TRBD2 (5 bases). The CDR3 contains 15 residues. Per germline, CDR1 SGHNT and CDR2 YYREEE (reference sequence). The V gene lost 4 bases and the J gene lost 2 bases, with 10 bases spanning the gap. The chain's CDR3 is CASSRARAGANVLTF. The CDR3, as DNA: TGTGCCAGCAGCCGAGCGAGGGCTGGGGCCAACGTCCTGACTTTC.

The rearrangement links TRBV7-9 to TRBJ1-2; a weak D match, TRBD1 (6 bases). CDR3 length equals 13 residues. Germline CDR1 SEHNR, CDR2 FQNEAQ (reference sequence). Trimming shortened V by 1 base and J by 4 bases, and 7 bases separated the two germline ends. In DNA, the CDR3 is TGTGCCAGCAGCTTAGGGACAGCCTATGGCTACACCTTC. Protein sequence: CASSLGTAYGYTF. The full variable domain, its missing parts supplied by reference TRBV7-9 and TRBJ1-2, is DTGVSQNPRHKITKRGQNVTFRCDPISEHNRLYWYRQTLGQGPEFLTYFQNEAQLEKSRLLSDRFSAERPKGSFSTLEIQRTEQGDSAMYLCASSLGTAYGYTFGSGTRLTVV.

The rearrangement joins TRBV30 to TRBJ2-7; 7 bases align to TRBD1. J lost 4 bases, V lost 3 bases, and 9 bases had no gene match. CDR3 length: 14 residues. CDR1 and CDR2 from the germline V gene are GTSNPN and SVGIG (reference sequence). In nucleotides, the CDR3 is TGTGCCTGGAGAAGAGCAGGGGGTGGGTACGAGCAGTACTTC. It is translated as CAWRRAGGGYEQYF.

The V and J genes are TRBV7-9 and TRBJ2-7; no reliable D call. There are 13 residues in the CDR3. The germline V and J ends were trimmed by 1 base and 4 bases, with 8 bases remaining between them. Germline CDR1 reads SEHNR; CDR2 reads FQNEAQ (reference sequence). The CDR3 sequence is CASSLVAAYEQYF. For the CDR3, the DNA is TGTGCCAGCAGCTTAGTGGCTGCTTACGAGCAGTACTTC.

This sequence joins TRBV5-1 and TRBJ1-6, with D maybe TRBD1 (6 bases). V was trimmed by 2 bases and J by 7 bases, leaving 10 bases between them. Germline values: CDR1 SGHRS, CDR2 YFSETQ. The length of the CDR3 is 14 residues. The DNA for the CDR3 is TGCGCCAGCAGCTTTCAGGGGCAAAATTCACCCCTCCACTTT. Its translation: CASSFQGQNSPLHF.

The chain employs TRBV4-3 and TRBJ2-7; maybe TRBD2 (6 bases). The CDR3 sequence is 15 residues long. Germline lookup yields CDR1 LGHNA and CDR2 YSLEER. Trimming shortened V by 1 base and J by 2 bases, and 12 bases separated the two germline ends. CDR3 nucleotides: TGCGCCAGCAGCCAAGCTGAGGGAGGCACCTACGAGCAGTACTTC. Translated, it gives CASSQAEGGTYEQYF.

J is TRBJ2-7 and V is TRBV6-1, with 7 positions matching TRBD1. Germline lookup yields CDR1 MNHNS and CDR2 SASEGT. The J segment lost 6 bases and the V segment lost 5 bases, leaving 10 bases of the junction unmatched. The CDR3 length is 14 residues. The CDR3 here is CASSFRDSPVEQYF. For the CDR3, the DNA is TGTGCCAGCAGTTTCCGGGACAGTCCCGTCGAGCAGTACTTC.

CDR3 nucleotide sequence: TGTGCCAGCAGTTGGGGGAGGTCAGGATCCTATGGCTACACCTTC. This codes for CASSWGRSGSYGYTF. V is TRBV6-5 and J is TRBJ1-2, with D possibly matching TRBD1 (5 bases). Trimming shortened V by 4 bases and J by 4 bases, and 16 bases separated the two germline ends. The CDR3 spans 15 residues. The germline CDR1 and CDR2 sequences are MNHEY and SVGAGI.

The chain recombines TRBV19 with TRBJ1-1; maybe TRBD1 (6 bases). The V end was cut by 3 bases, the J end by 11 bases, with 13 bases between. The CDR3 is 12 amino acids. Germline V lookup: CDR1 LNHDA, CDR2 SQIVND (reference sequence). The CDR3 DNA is TGTGCCAGTAGTATTTCGGCAGGGGTGGCTTTCTTT. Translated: CASSISAGVAFF.

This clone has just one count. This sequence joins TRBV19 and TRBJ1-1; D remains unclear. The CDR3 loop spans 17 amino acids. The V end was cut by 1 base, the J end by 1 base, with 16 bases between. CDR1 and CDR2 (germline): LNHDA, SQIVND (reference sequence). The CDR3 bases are TGTGCCAGTAGTATAGGGGCATCGCGGGGATCGAACACTGAAGCTTTCTTT. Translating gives CASSIGASRGSNTEAFF.

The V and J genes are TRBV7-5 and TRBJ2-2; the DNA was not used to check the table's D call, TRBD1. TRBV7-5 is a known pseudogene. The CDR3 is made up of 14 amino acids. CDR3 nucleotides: TGTGTCAGAAGCTGTACCGGGACAGGGTGGCAGCTGTTTTTT. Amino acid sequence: CVRSCTGTGWQLFF.

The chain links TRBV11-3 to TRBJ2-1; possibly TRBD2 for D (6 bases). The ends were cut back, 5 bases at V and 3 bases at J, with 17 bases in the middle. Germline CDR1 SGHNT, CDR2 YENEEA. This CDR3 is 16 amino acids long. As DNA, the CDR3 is TGTGCCAGCAGCGCTCAGGGCGGGATGGTCTACAATGAGCAGTTCTTC. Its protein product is CASSAQGGMVYNEQFF.

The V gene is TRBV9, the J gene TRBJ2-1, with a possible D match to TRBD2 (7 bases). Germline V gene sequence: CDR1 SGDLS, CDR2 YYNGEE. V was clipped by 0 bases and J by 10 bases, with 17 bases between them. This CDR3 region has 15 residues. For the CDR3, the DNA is TGTGCCAGCAGCGTAGGAGGCGGGGGCTATGGCGAGCAGTTCTTC. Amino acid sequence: CASSVGGGGYGEQFF. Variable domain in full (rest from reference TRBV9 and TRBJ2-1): DSGVTQTPKHLITATGQRVTLRCSPRSGDLSVYWYQQSLDQGLQFLIQYYNGEERAKGNILERFSAQQFPDLHSELNLSSLELGDSALYFCASSVGGGGYGEQFFGPGTRLTVL.

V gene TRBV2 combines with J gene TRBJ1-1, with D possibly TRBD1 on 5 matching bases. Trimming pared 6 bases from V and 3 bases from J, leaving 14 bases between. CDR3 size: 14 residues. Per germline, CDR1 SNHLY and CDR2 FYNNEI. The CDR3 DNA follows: TGTGCCAGCAGCGAACAGGATTTGGACACTGAAGCTTTCTTT. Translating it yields CASSEQDLDTEAFF.

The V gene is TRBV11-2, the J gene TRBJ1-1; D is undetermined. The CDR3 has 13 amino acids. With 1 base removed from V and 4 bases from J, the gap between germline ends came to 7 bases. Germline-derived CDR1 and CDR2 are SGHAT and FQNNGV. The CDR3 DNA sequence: TGTGCCAGCAGCTTAGTAATGGCCACTGAAGCTTTCTTT. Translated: CASSLVMATEAFF. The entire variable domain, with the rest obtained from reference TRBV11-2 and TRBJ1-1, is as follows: EAGVAQSPRYKIIEKRQSVAFWCNPISGHATLYWYQQILGQGPKLLIQFQNNGVVDDSQLPKDRFSAERLKGVDSTLKIQPAKLEDSAVYLCASSLVMATEAFFGQGTRLTVV.

The CDR3 reads CASSLVVTGGEQYF. The DNA of the CDR3 is TGTGCCAGCAGCTTAGTTGTGACAGGGGGCGAGCAGTACTTC. This chain connects TRBV11-2 to TRBJ2-7; TRBD1 matches at 9 bases. From germline, CDR1 is SGHAT and CDR2 FQNNGV. This CDR3 region has 14 residues. Losses at the gene ends were 1 base for V and 6 bases for J; bases not matched to a gene: 4.

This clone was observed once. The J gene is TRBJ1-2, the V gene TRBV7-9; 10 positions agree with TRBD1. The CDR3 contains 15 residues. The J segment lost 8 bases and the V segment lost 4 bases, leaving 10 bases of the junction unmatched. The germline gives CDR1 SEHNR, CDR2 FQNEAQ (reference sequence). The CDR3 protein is CASSSGTGASQGYTF. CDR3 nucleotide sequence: TGTGCCAGCAGCTCCGGGACAGGGGCCTCCCAGGGCTACACCTTC.